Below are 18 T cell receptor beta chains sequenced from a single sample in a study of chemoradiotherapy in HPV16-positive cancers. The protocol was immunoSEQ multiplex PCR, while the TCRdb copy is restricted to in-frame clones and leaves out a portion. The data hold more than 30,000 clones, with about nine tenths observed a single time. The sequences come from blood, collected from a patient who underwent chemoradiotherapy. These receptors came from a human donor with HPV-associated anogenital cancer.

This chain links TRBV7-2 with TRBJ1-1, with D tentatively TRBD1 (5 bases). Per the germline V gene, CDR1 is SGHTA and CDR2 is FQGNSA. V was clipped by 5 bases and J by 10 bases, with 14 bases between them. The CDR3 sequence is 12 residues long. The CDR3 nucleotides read TGTGCCAGCAGCATCTCTCAGGGTCGAGCTTTCTTT. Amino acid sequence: CASSISQGRAFF.

CDR3 bases: TGTGCCAGCAGTGAAGGGGCAGGGCAAGTAAACACCATATATTTT. Its translation is CASSEGAGQVNTIYF. The chain employs TRBV6-1 and TRBJ1-3; D is perhaps TRBD1 (5 bases). This CDR3 has 15 residues. Per germline, CDR1 MNHNS and CDR2 SASEGT. The germline V and J ends were trimmed by 1 base and 6 bases, with 13 bases remaining between them.

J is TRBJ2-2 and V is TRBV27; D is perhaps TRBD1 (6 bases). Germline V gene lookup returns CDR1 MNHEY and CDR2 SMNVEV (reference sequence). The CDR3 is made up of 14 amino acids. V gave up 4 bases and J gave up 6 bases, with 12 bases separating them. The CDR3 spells CASSSYRVAGELFF. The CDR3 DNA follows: TGTGCCAGCAGTTCCTACAGGGTTGCCGGGGAGCTGTTTTTT.

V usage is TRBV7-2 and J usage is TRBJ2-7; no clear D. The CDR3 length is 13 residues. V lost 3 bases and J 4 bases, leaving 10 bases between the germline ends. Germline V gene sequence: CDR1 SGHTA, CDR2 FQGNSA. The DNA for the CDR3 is TGTGCCAGCAGCTTTCCCCCCGAATACGAGCAGTACTTC. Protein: CASSFPPEYEQYF.

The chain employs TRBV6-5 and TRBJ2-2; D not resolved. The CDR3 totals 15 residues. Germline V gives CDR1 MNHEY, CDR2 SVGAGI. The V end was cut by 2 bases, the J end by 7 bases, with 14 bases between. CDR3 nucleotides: TGTGCCAGCAGTTACGCGCAGTGGCGAGGCGGGGAGCTGTTTTTT. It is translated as CASSYAQWRGGELFF.

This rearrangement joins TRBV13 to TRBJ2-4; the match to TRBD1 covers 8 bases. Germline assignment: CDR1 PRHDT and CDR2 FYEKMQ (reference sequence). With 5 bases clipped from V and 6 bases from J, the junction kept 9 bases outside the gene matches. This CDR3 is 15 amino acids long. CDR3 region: CASSRTDRGRNIQYF. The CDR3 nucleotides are TGTGCCAGCAGCCGCACCGACAGGGGTAGAAACATTCAGTACTTC.

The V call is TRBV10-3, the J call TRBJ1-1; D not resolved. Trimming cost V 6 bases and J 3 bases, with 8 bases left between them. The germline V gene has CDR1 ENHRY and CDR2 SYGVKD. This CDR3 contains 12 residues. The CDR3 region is CAIRGRDTEAFF. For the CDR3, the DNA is TGTGCCATCAGAGGGAGGGACACTGAAGCTTTCTTT.

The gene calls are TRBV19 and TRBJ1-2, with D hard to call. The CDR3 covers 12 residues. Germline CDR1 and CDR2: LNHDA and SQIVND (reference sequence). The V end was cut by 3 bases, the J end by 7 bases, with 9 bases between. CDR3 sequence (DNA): TGTGCCAGTAGTATTTCCGGCGGTGGCTACACCTTC. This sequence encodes CASSISGGGYTF.

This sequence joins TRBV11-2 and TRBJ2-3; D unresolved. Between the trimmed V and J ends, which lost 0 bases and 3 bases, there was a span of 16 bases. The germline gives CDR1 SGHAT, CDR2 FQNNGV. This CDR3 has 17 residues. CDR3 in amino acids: CASSLDRNSIGTDTQYF. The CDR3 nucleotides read TGTGCCAGCAGCTTAGATCGGAACTCAATCGGAACAGATACGCAGTATTTT.

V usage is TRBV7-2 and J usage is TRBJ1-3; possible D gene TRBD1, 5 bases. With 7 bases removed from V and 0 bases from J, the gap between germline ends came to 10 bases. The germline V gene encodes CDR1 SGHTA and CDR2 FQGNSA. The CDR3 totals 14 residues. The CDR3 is CASTRQSSGNTIYF. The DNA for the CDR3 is TGTGCCAGCACCCGACAGTCCTCTGGAAACACCATATATTTT.

The DNA for the CDR3 is TGTGCCAGCAGCTCCGGGGCCCTCGACGAGCAGTACTTC. Protein sequence: CASSSGALDEQYF. The chain employs TRBV5-6 and TRBJ2-7, with D perhaps TRBD1 or TRBD2 (5 bases each). The V end was cut by 3 bases, the J end by 5 bases, with 12 bases between. Per germline, CDR1 SGHDT and CDR2 YYEEEE. The CDR3 covers 13 residues.

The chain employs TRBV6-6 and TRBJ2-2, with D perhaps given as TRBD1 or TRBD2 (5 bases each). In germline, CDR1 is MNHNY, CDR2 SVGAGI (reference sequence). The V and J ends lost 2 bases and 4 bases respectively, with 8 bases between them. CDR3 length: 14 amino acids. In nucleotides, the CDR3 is TGTGCCAGCAGTTACGGTGGGACCACCGGGGAGCTGTTTTTT. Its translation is CASSYGGTTGELFF.

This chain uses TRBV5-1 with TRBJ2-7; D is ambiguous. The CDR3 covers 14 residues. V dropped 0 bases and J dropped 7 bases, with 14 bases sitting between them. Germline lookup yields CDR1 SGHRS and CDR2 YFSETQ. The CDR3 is CASSLEPAPLEQYF. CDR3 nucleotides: TGCGCCAGCAGCTTGGAACCCGCGCCTTTAGAGCAGTACTTC.

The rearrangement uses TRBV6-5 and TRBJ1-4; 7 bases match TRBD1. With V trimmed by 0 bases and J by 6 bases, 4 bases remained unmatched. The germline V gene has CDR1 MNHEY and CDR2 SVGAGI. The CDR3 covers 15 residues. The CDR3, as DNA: TGTGCCAGCAGTTACTCAGGGACAGAGGATGAAAAACTGTTTTTT. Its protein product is CASSYSGTEDEKLFF.

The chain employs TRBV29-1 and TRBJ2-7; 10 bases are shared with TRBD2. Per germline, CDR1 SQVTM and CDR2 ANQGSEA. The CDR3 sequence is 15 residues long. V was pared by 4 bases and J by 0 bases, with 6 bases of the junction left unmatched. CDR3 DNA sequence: TGCAGCGTTGTCCTAGCGGGGGACTCCTCCTACGAGCAGTACTTC. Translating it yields CSVVLAGDSSYEQYF.

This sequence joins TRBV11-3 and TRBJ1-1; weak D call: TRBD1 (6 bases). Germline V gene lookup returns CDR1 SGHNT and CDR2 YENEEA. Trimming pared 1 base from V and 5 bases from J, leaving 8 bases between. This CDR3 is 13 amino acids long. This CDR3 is CASSLVGGTEAFF. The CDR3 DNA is TGTGCCAGCAGCTTAGTAGGGGGGACTGAAGCTTTCTTT. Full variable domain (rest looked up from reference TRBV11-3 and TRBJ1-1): EAGVVQSPRYKIIEKKQPVAFWCNPISGHNTLYWYLQNLGQGPELLIRYENEEAVDDSQLPKDRFSAERLKGVDSTLKIQPAELGDSAVYLCASSLVGGTEAFFGQGTRLTVV.

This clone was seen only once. CDR3 amino acids: CASSVFGRPTDTQYF. The CDR3 DNA follows: TGTGCCAGTAGTGTGTTCGGGAGGCCCACAGATACGCAGTATTTT. This chain uses TRBV19 with TRBJ2-3; TRBD2 agrees at 7 bases. CDR1 is LNHDA, CDR2 SQIVND, per germline (reference sequence). The J segment lost 2 bases and the V segment lost 5 bases, leaving 7 bases of the junction unmatched. The CDR3 runs 15 residues.

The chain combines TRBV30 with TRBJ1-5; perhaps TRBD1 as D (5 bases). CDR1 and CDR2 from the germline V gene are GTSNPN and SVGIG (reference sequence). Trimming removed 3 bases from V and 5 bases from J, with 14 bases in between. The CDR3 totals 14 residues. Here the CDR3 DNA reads TGTGCCTGGAGCCCGGCGGGCAGGGATCAGCCCCAGCATTTT. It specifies CAWSPAGRDQPQHF.